The next 14 T cell receptor beta chains were all read from a single sample in a study of beta chain features in type 1 diabetes. The authors reverse transcribed all of the isolated RNA, so sequencing captured expressed TCRB transcripts. Some clones are missing from TCRdb's copy, which holds only in-frame ones; the method was immunoSEQ multiplex PCR. The sample lists about 260,000 clones, 68% occurring once. Sequencing was done on a sample of naive CD4+ T cells from blood. The source of these receptors is a man between 25 and 39 years old in good health.

Only a few counts were recorded for this clone. The V and J genes are TRBV30 and TRBJ2-5, with 9 bases identical to TRBD1. Germline-derived CDR1 and CDR2 are GTSNPN and SVGIG (reference sequence). V was pared by 5 bases and J by 7 bases, with 17 bases of the junction left unmatched. The CDR3 has 16 amino acids. CDR3 in amino acids: CAWRPNKVDRGRTQYF. DNA of the CDR3: TGTGCCTGGCGCCCAAACAAGGTGGACAGGGGAAGGACCCAGTACTTC. Full variable domain (missing parts from reference TRBV30 and TRBJ2-5): SQTIHQWPATLVQPVGSPLSLECTVEGTSNPNLYWYRQAAGRGLQLLFYSVGIGQISSEVPQNLSASRPQDRQFILSSKKLLLSDSGFYLCAWRPNKVDRGRTQYFGPGTRLLVL.

The J gene is TRBJ2-4, the V gene TRBV7-8, with TRBD1 matching 7 bases. V was pared by 4 bases and J by 5 bases, with 11 bases of the junction left unmatched. Germline CDR1 SGHVS, CDR2 FQNEAQ. This CDR3 is 16 amino acids long. The CDR3 nucleotides are TGTGCCAGCAGCTGGACAGGATTTTACGGACAAAACATTCAGTACTTC. It yields the protein CASSWTGFYGQNIQYF.

V usage is TRBV30 and J usage is TRBJ2-6; the D call may be TRBD1 or TRBD2 (5 bases each). The CDR3 contains 17 residues. The V gene's germline CDR1 is GTSNPN and CDR2 SVGIG (reference sequence). V lost 1 base and J lost 3, with 16 bases in between. CDR3 residues: CAWSGGPEVLGANVLTF. CDR3 bases: TGTGCCTGGAGTGGGGGCCCGGAGGTTCTTGGGGCCAACGTCCTGACTTTC.

This sequence joins TRBV11-2 and TRBJ2-5, with 11 bases aligning to TRBD2. The germline V gene has CDR1 SGHAT and CDR2 FQNNGV. The CDR3 runs to 15 residues. J was trimmed by 2 bases and V by 4 bases; bases with no gene match: 3. DNA for the CDR3: TGTGCCAGCAGCTCAGGGACTAGCGGTCAAGAGACCCAGTACTTC. It encodes CASSSGTSGQETQYF.

This clone has a handful of counts. The rearrangement joins TRBV18 to TRBJ2-7; 9 bases are shared with TRBD1. The germline gives CDR1 KGHSH, CDR2 LQKENI. The CDR3 has 14 amino acids. J lost 7 bases, V lost 6 bases, and 10 bases had no gene match. CDR3 DNA sequence: TGTGCCAGCTCCCTCTTGAGGACAGGGGAAGAGCAGTACTTC. Translated, it gives CASSLLRTGEEQYF.

V usage is TRBV28 and J usage is TRBJ2-5; a possible D gene is TRBD1 (5 bases). The germline gives CDR1 MDHEN, CDR2 SYDVKM. The CDR3 contains 14 residues. The V end lost 6 bases, the J end lost 5 bases, and 16 bases lay between the germline ends. The CDR3 here is CASSSPPGKETQYF. DNA of the CDR3: TGTGCCAGCAGCTCCCCCCCAGGGAAGGAGACCCAGTACTTC.

The V call is TRBV30, the J call TRBJ2-5; D possibly matches TRBD1 or TRBD2 (5 bases each). The CDR3 consists of 14 residues. CDR1 and CDR2 from the germline V gene are GTSNPN and SVGIG (reference sequence). V lost 5 bases and J 4 bases, leaving 17 bases between the germline ends. DNA of the CDR3: TGTGCCTGGGGTGAGGGGAGCCCTGGAGAGACCCAGTACTTC. Its protein product is CAWGEGSPGETQYF.

Worth noting for this clone: At one of its ends the junction is not consistent with the germline gene, which may arise from a read error. The V call is TRBV7-2, the J call TRBJ2-1; 7 nucleotides agree with TRBD2. This CDR3 is built from 11 residues. Germline CDR1 is SGHTA and CDR2 is FQGNSA. The DNA of the CDR3 is TGTGCCAGCAGGGATGGGACTATGCTCGTCTTC. It yields the protein CASRDGTMLVF.

The chain has TRBV30 and TRBJ2-3; 10 positions match TRBD2. After removal of 0 bases from V and 7 bases from J, the junction contained 7 bases not matched to a gene. The germline V gene has CDR1 GTSNPN and CDR2 SVGIG (reference sequence). This CDR3 region has 15 residues. This CDR3 is CAWSVASGSRHTQYF. The CDR3 coding sequence is TGTGCCTGGAGTGTCGCTAGCGGGAGCAGACATACGCAGTATTTT.

The chain combines TRBV5-1 with TRBJ1-4, with a weak D call TRBD1 (5 bases). V lost 1 base to trimming and J lost 0 bases, with 7 bases between them. This CDR3 comprises 15 residues. Germline lookup yields CDR1 SGHRS and CDR2 YFSETQ. The DNA for the CDR3 is TGCGCCAGCAGCTTGACGACAGCAACTAATGAAAAACTGTTTTTT. It encodes CASSLTTATNEKLFF.

This clone showed up just a few times. J is TRBJ2-7 and V is TRBV2; D not certain. Trimming took off 1 base at V and 3 bases at J, with 4 bases between the two ends. Germline V lookup: CDR1 SNHLY, CDR2 FYNNEI. The CDR3 totals 12 residues. This CDR3 is CASSEGNYEQYF. The CDR3, as DNA: TGTGCCAGCAGTGAAGGCAACTACGAGCAGTACTTC.

The genes are TRBV28 and TRBJ1-1, with D unresolved. Per the germline V gene, CDR1 is MDHEN and CDR2 is SYDVKM. V gave up 5 bases and J gave up 3 bases, with 13 bases separating them. The CDR3 runs to 14 residues. The CDR3 here is CASSRDVYYTEAFF. The DNA of the CDR3 is TGTGCCAGCAGTCGTGACGTCTACTACACTGAAGCTTTCTTT.

Here the CDR3 DNA reads TGTGCCAGCAGCTTAGCGGGAGACGAGCAGTACTTC. It translates to CASSLAGDEQYF. The chain carries TRBV7-2 and TRBJ2-7; D may be TRBD2 (5 bases). Trimming stripped 0 bases from V and 5 bases from J, with 5 bases between. CDR1 and CDR2 (germline): SGHTA, FQGNSA. The CDR3 length is 12 residues.

The V and J genes are TRBV2 and TRBJ2-3; either TRBD1 or TRBD2 may fit D (5 bases each). This CDR3 contains 14 residues. Germline V lookup: CDR1 SNHLY, CDR2 FYNNEI. V was cut by 6 bases and J by 8 bases, with 18 bases left in between. In nucleotides, the CDR3 is TGTGCCAGCAGCCGGGACCTCCCCGAGGGTACGCAGTATTTT. It encodes CASSRDLPEGTQYF.